Shown below are 23 T cell receptor beta chains from a single sample sequenced in a study of blood T cell repertoires in COVID-19 (dated by TCRdb to about 2020). Library preparation was by the immunoSEQ multiplex PCR assay. The immuneACCESS repertoire file appears here via TCRdb, limited to in-frame rearrangements. These files lack a portion of the clones; in checked studies, under half of the deficit traces to unresolved V genes, and the cause of the others is not known. The sample includes about 53,000 clones, with 86% observed a single time. The ten top clones hold 10% to 15% of the sample. Source material: peripheral blood. These receptors originate from a man between 65 and 85 years old with active COVID-19.

This clone was counted once. The chain joins TRBV9 to TRBJ2-3, with a possible D match to TRBD1 (6 bases). Per germline, CDR1 SGDLS and CDR2 YYNGEE. Trimming left V 4 bases short and J 3 bases short, with 15 bases between. This CDR3 is 15 amino acids long. CDR3 sequence reads: CASSLHRVETDTQYF. CDR3 nucleotide sequence: TGTGCCAGCAGCCTACACAGGGTGGAGACAGATACGCAGTATTTT.

V is TRBV4-3 and J is TRBJ2-1, with 8 bases matching TRBD1. Germline values: CDR1 LGHNA, CDR2 YSLEER. With V trimmed by 3 bases and J by 8 bases, 6 bases remained unmatched. The CDR3 sequence is 14 residues long. CDR3 protein: CASSHRTGWHEQFF. The CDR3 nucleotides read TGCGCCAGCAGCCACCGGACAGGGTGGCATGAGCAGTTCTTC.

The chain couples TRBV7-9 to TRBJ1-1, with 7 bases aligning to TRBD1. The germline CDR1 and CDR2 sequences are SEHNR and FQNEAQ (reference sequence). The ends lost 4 bases at V and 4 bases at J; junction bases unmatched: 9. The CDR3 runs 15 residues. CDR3 sequence: CASSSRQGVSTEAFF. CDR3 bases: TGTGCCAGCAGCTCACGACAGGGAGTTAGCACTGAAGCTTTCTTT.

This clone has only one observation. This rearrangement joins TRBV19 to TRBJ1-1; 8 bases align to TRBD1. The CDR3 totals 16 residues. J was trimmed by 6 bases and V by 2 bases; bases with no gene match: 11. The germline gives CDR1 LNHDA, CDR2 SQIVND (reference sequence). CDR3 DNA: TGTGCCAGTAGTATATACCCGACAGGGGTGGGGGCTGAAGCTTTCTTT. Its translation: CASSIYPTGVGAEAFF.

This clone was seen just once. The chain combines TRBV20-1 with TRBJ2-3; D ambiguous. The CDR3 is 10 residues long. The ends were cut back, 3 bases at V and 5 bases at J, with 3 bases in the middle. Germline assignment: CDR1 DFQATT and CDR2 SNEGSKA (reference sequence). The DNA for the CDR3 is TGCAGTGCTAGCGGAGATACGCAGTATTTT. The encoded protein is CSASGDTQYF.

This chain joins TRBV6-5 and TRBJ2-7; 10 positions match TRBD1. Trimming at V came to 2 bases and at J to 1 base, leaving 2 bases not matched to a gene. The CDR3 has 15 amino acids. The germline CDR1 and CDR2 sequences are MNHEY and SVGAGI. CDR3 amino acids: CASSYRGQGSYEQYF. CDR3 in DNA: TGTGCCAGCAGTTACCGGGGACAGGGGTCCTACGAGCAGTACTTC.

The rearrangement joins TRBV7-2 to TRBJ2-1; a weak D match, TRBD2 (6 bases). CDR3 length: 16 residues. V lost 6 bases and J lost 7, with 22 bases in between. Germline CDR1 reads SGHTA; CDR2 reads FQGNSA. The CDR3 is CASSPRPGLQTNEQFF. CDR3 DNA sequence: TGTGCCAGCAGTCCCCGACCGGGACTGCAGACGAATGAGCAGTTCTTC.

This sequence joins TRBV7-9 and TRBJ2-7; 8 bases align to TRBD2. CDR1 is SEHNR and CDR2 is FQNEAQ in the germline V gene (reference sequence). With V trimmed by 1 base and J by 7 bases, 6 bases remained unmatched. This CDR3 is built from 14 residues. The CDR3 region has the DNA TGTGCCAGCAGCTTAGGTAGCGGGGTACGGGAGCAGTACTTC. This translates into CASSLGSGVREQYF.

This clone was detected once. J is TRBJ2-2 and V is TRBV5-1; 10 bases are shared with TRBD1. V lost 2 bases and J lost 5; bases outside the gene matches: 3. This CDR3 is built from 15 residues. The V gene's germline CDR1 is SGHRS and CDR2 YFSETQ. The CDR3 sequence is CASSLDRGLTGELFF. As DNA, the CDR3 is TGCGCCAGCAGCTTAGACAGGGGGCTTACCGGGGAGCTGTTTTTT.

The rearrangement joins TRBV30 to TRBJ2-7; tentative D call: TRBD1 (5 bases). The CDR3 runs to 14 residues. Germline-derived CDR1 and CDR2 are GTSNPN and SVGIG (reference sequence). The germline V and J ends were trimmed by 0 bases and 4 bases, with 13 bases remaining between them. The CDR3 is CAWSVGRAAYEQYF. CDR3 nucleotides: TGTGCCTGGAGTGTTGGCAGGGCTGCGTACGAGCAGTACTTC.

The V call is TRBV7-3, the J call TRBJ2-5; tentative D call: TRBD2 (5 bases). V gave up 3 bases and J gave up 5 bases, with 10 bases separating them. CDR1 SGHTA and CDR2 FQGTGA come from the germline V gene. CDR3 length: 13 amino acids. The CDR3 sequence is CASSFGGGETQYF. The CDR3 DNA sequence: TGTGCCAGCAGCTTCGGAGGTGGGGAGACCCAGTACTTC.

The J gene is TRBJ1-2, the V gene TRBV19; no clear D. The CDR3 has 12 amino acids. Trimming stripped 6 bases from V and 5 bases from J, with 10 bases between. Germline V gene data show CDR1 as LNHDA and CDR2 as SQIVND (reference sequence). CDR3 in amino acids: CASRAIPYGYTF. The DNA of the CDR3 is TGTGCCAGTAGAGCTATTCCTTATGGCTACACCTTC.

V gene TRBV24-1 combines with J gene TRBJ1-2; maybe TRBD1 (6 bases). Per the germline V gene, CDR1 is KGHDR and CDR2 is SFDVKD. The CDR3 runs 12 residues. Between the trimmed V and J ends, which lost 3 bases and 8 bases, there was a span of 9 bases. Here the CDR3 DNA reads TGTGCCACCAGTGATCTGACAGGAGGCTACACCTTC. It yields the protein CATSDLTGGYTF.

There are a few counts of this clone. V gene TRBV6-4 combines with J gene TRBJ2-3; 8 bases align to TRBD2. Germline V CDR1 and CDR2: MRHNA, SNTAGT. J was trimmed by 1 base and V by 3 bases; bases with no gene match: 0. The CDR3 has 14 residues. The CDR3 reads CASSERGGTDTQYF. Here the CDR3 DNA reads TGTGCCAGCAGTGAGCGGGGGGGCACAGATACGCAGTATTTT.

The V gene is TRBV13, the J gene TRBJ1-3, with D perhaps matching TRBD1 (5 bases). The V end was cut by 5 bases, the J end by 0 bases, with 14 bases between. Germline CDR1 and CDR2: PRHDT and FYEKMQ (reference sequence). This CDR3 has 16 residues. CDR3 amino acids: CASSPWGVYSGNTIYF. As DNA, the CDR3 is TGTGCCAGCAGCCCCTGGGGGGTGTACTCTGGAAACACCATATATTTT.

The chain employs TRBV6-5 and TRBJ2-1, with a tentative D call TRBD1 (6 bases). The CDR3 consists of 14 residues. Per the germline V gene, CDR1 is MNHEY and CDR2 is SVGAGI. The germline V and J ends were trimmed by 7 bases and 4 bases, with 14 bases remaining between them. The CDR3 spells CASTATGRYNEQFF. The CDR3, as DNA: TGTGCCAGCACCGCGACAGGAAGATACAATGAGCAGTTCTTC.

The V gene is TRBV9, the J gene TRBJ2-5, with a weak D call TRBD1 (6 bases). The germline V and J ends were trimmed by 4 bases and 7 bases, with 20 bases remaining between them. The CDR3 has 15 residues. Germline CDR1 SGDLS, CDR2 YYNGEE. CDR3 bases: TGTGCCAGCAGCCCTGAGGACAGACGAAGGGGGACCCAGTACTTC. Translation: CASSPEDRRRGTQYF.

The genes are TRBV18 and TRBJ1-1, with 7 bases lining up with TRBD1. V lost 6 bases and J lost 4; bases outside the gene matches: 17. The CDR3 runs 17 residues. Germline values: CDR1 KGHSH, CDR2 LQKENI. The CDR3 loop is CASSGTDLSLWGTEAFF. For the CDR3, the DNA is TGTGCCAGCTCCGGGACAGACCTCAGTCTTTGGGGCACTGAAGCTTTCTTT.

The chain uses TRBV7-2 and TRBJ1-2, with unresolved D. This CDR3 has 13 amino acids. V was cut by 2 bases and J by 1 base, with 5 bases left in between. From germline, CDR1 is SGHTA and CDR2 FQGNSA. This CDR3 is CASSLNNNYGYTF. CDR3 nucleotide sequence: TGTGCCAGCAGCTTAAACAATAACTATGGCTACACCTTC.

The chain is built from TRBV25-1 and TRBJ2-1; tentatively, D is TRBD1 (7 bases). This CDR3 comprises 14 residues. Deletions cut 9 bases from V and 9 bases from J, with 21 bases between. Germline V gene sequence: CDR1 MGHDK, CDR2 SYGVNS. The CDR3, as DNA: TGTGCCAGTAAATCGGCGGGGACAGTGGTTGAGCAGTTCTTC. This translates into CASKSAGTVVEQFF.

The chain employs TRBV6-4 and TRBJ2-3, with TRBD1 matching 9 bases. The CDR3 is 14 residues long. With V trimmed by 5 bases and J by 3 bases, 3 bases remained unmatched. The germline CDR1 and CDR2 sequences are MRHNA and SNTAGT. In nucleotides, the CDR3 is TGTGCCAGCAGTCCACAGGGGGCTACAGATACGCAGTATTTT. Translating gives CASSPQGATDTQYF.

The chain combines TRBV3-1 (or the pseudogene TRBV3-2) with TRBJ2-7; 10 nucleotides match TRBD2. Per germline, CDR1 LGHDT and CDR2 YNNKEL (reference sequence). There are 15 residues in the CDR3. Unmatched junction bases numbered 5, after V lost 2 bases and J lost 4 bases. DNA of the CDR3: TGTGCCAGCAGCCAATGGGCTAGCGGGGGATACGAGCAGTACTTC. Its translation: CASSQWASGGYEQYF.

V is TRBV10-3 and J is TRBJ2-7; TRBD2 agrees at 8 bases. The CDR3 totals 15 residues. Germline V CDR1 and CDR2: ENHRY, SYGVKD. J was trimmed by 4 bases and V by 6 bases; bases with no gene match: 11. CDR3 region: CAIRGGGTVTYEQYF. The CDR3 coding sequence is TGTGCCATCAGGGGCGGGGGGACCGTGACTTACGAGCAGTACTTC.